These 26 T cell receptor beta chains originate from one sample sequenced in a study of blood T cell repertoires in COVID-19. Some clones are missing from TCRdb's copy, which holds only in-frame ones; the method was immunoSEQ multiplex PCR. The sample lists about 140,000 clones; 70% to 80% were seen once. Sequenced input: peripheral blood. These receptors were taken from a woman aged 80 or over with active or convalescent COVID-19.

The chain employs TRBV19 and TRBJ2-1; 7 bases fit TRBD1. The CDR3 extends over 15 amino acids. J gave up 7 bases and V 3 bases, and 9 bases lay outside the gene matches. Looked up from germline, CDR1 is LNHDA and CDR2 is SQIVND (reference sequence). For the CDR3, the DNA is TGTGCCAGTAGTATTGGACAGGATTGGCGAAATGAGCAGTTCTTC. It yields the protein CASSIGQDWRNEQFF. The variable domain in full, completed from reference TRBV19 and TRBJ2-1, reads DGGITQSPKYLFRKEGQNVTLSCEQNLNHDAMYWYRQDPGQGLRLIYYSQIVNDFQKGDIAEGYSVSREKKESFPLTVTSAQKNPTAFYLCASSIGQDWRNEQFFGPGTRLTVL.

The chain has TRBV7-8 and TRBJ2-1, with TRBD2 matching 8 bases. The CDR3 spans 16 residues. After removal of 5 bases from V and 5 bases from J, the junction contained 11 bases not matched to a gene. In germline, CDR1 is SGHVS, CDR2 FQNEAQ. CDR3 amino acids: CASSAPGLEDHNEQFF. The CDR3 coding sequence is TGTGCCAGCAGCGCACCGGGACTAGAAGACCACAATGAGCAGTTCTTC.

The chain has TRBV5-1 and TRBJ2-1, with 7 bases matching TRBD1. Germline loops: CDR1 SGHRS, CDR2 YFSETQ. Germline trimming cut 4 bases from V and 6 bases from J; bases unmatched to any gene: 10. The CDR3 is 15 residues long. The CDR3 DNA follows: TGCGCCAGCAGCGCAACCGGGACAGATTCCAATGAGCAGTTCTTC. This gives the protein CASSATGTDSNEQFF.

The genes are TRBV30 and TRBJ2-5; tentative D call: TRBD2 (6 bases). Per germline, CDR1 GTSNPN and CDR2 SVGIG (reference sequence). Deletions cut 4 bases from V and 2 bases from J, with 23 bases between. This CDR3 comprises 17 residues. The CDR3 region has the DNA TGTGCCTGGACCACGCCCGGCCAAGTAGGACTACAAGAGACCCAGTACTTC. Protein product: CAWTTPGQVGLQETQYF.

V gene TRBV6-5 combines with J gene TRBJ2-7, with 7 nucleotides matching TRBD2. The V gene's germline CDR1 is MNHEY and CDR2 SVGAGI. The CDR3 is 12 residues long. V was clipped by 5 bases and J by 5 bases; unmatched bases: 3. The CDR3 reads CASSPRGDEQYF. In nucleotides, the CDR3 is TGTGCCAGCAGTCCTCGGGGGGACGAGCAGTACTTC.

This clone is termed medium-sized (0.01 to 0.1%). The V and J genes are TRBV6-6 and TRBJ2-7, with D possibly TRBD1 on 6 matching bases. This CDR3 is 12 amino acids long. V dropped 6 bases and J dropped 7 bases, with 13 bases sitting between them. The germline V gene encodes CDR1 MNHNY and CDR2 SVGAGI (reference sequence). CDR3 DNA: TGTGCCAGCAGAACGGCACAGGGTGAGCAGTACTTC. It yields the protein CASRTAQGEQYF.

CDR3 DNA sequence: TGTGCCAGCTCACTCCAGGGTGGGCTCACAGATACGCAGTATTTT. This translates into CASSLQGGLTDTQYF. V is TRBV18 and J is TRBJ2-3, with a tentative D call TRBD1 (5 bases). Germline lookup yields CDR1 KGHSH and CDR2 LQKENI. This CDR3 contains 15 residues. V lost 4 bases and J lost 2, with 13 bases in between.

The V gene is TRBV4-3, the J gene TRBJ2-1, with 11 positions matching TRBD1. CDR3 length equals 16 residues. Germline V CDR1 and CDR2: LGHNA, YSLEER. Trimming took 2 bases from V and 6 from J; bases not matched to a gene: 6. The CDR3 loop is CASSQHGQGASNEQFF. The DNA of the CDR3 is TGCGCCAGCAGCCAACATGGACAGGGGGCCAGCAATGAGCAGTTCTTC.

V usage is TRBV20-1 and J usage is TRBJ2-1; 10 bases are a match to TRBD2. The CDR3 has 17 residues. V was pared by 3 bases and J by 2 bases, with 10 bases of the junction left unmatched. The germline V gene has CDR1 DFQATT and CDR2 SNEGSKA (reference sequence). CDR3 in DNA: TGCAGTGCTAGTTCCCTAGGACTAGCGGTGACCTACAATGAGCAGTTCTTC. It codes for CSASSLGLAVTYNEQFF.

The chain joins TRBV2 to TRBJ2-5; D might be TRBD2 (6 bases). CDR1 and CDR2 (germline): SNHLY, FYNNEI. V gave up 6 bases and J gave up 5 bases, with 16 bases separating them. The CDR3 length is 14 residues. Here the CDR3 DNA reads TGTGCCAGCAGCGTAGCGGAGACCTTGGAGACCCAGTACTTC. Translation: CASSVAETLETQYF.

The J gene is TRBJ2-4, the V gene TRBV5-1; 8 bases line up with TRBD2. V dropped 2 bases and J dropped 1; count of bases not matched to a gene: 8. Per germline, CDR1 SGHRS and CDR2 YFSETQ. The CDR3 consists of 17 residues. CDR3: CASSFETGGLAKNIQYF. CDR3 nucleotides: TGCGCCAGCAGCTTCGAGACGGGGGGGCTTGCCAAAAACATTCAGTACTTC. Complete variable domain (other parts from reference TRBV5-1 and TRBJ2-4): KAGVTQTPRYLIKTRGQQVTLSCSPISGHRSVSWYQQTPGQGLQFLFEYFSETQRNKGNFPGRFSGRQFSNSRSEMNVSTLELGDSALYLCASSFETGGLAKNIQYFGAGTRLSVL.

The chain couples TRBV10-3 to TRBJ1-5, with a weak D call TRBD1 (5 bases). V lost 0 bases and J lost 5, with 17 bases in between. CDR1 is ENHRY and CDR2 is SYGVKD in the germline V gene. The CDR3 runs to 17 residues. Here the CDR3 reads CAISESRVLRSDQPQHF. Written as DNA, the CDR3 is TGTGCCATCAGTGAGTCCAGGGTCCTAAGGTCCGATCAGCCCCAGCATTTT.

The chain recombines TRBV28 with TRBJ1-2; D not certain. The CDR3 is made up of 13 amino acids. Per the germline V gene, CDR1 is MDHEN and CDR2 is SYDVKM. The V and J ends lost 8 bases and 5 bases respectively, with 15 bases between them. The CDR3 loop reads CASYIVGGYGYTF. The CDR3 region has the DNA TGTGCCAGCTATATAGTCGGAGGGTATGGCTACACCTTC.

V gene TRBV13 combines with J gene TRBJ2-2; D is uncertain. The germline V and J ends were trimmed by 5 bases and 3 bases, with 16 bases remaining between them. This CDR3 spans 16 amino acids. The germline gives CDR1 PRHDT, CDR2 FYEKMQ (reference sequence). The DNA of the CDR3 is TGTGCCAGCAGCACCTCCCTCACTGAATACACCGGGGAGCTGTTTTTT. Amino acids: CASSTSLTEYTGELFF.

The sample holds many counts of this clone. The chain is built from TRBV7-3 and TRBJ2-1, with 9 positions matching TRBD1. V was pared by 5 bases and J by 8 bases, with 22 bases of the junction left unmatched. Per the germline V gene, CDR1 is SGHTA and CDR2 is FQGTGA. The CDR3 covers 19 residues. The CDR3 spells CASSARPGTGPGYVDEQFF. The CDR3, as DNA: TGTGCCAGCAGCGCCCGTCCCGGGACAGGGCCGGGGTATGTGGATGAGCAGTTCTTC.

This clone was detected only a few times. The V and J genes are TRBV6-5 and TRBJ2-1, with 12 bases lining up with TRBD2. Germline V gene sequence: CDR1 MNHEY, CDR2 SVGAGI. The CDR3 is 14 residues long. The V segment lost 6 bases and the J segment 8 bases; nucleotides outside the gene matches: 5. The CDR3 region is CASRPSGGAHEQFF. In DNA form, the CDR3 reads TGTGCCAGCAGGCCTAGCGGGGGGGCCCATGAGCAGTTCTTC.

The chain couples TRBV12-3 or TRBV12-4 to TRBJ1-2; D gene uncertain. The ends were cut back, 3 bases at V and 8 bases at J, with 13 bases in the middle. The CDR3 sequence is 13 residues long. The CDR3 bases are TGTGCCAGCAGTTTTTCGAGGCCACGCGGCTACACCTTC. This gives the protein CASSFSRPRGYTF.

The table lists this clone with many counts. The gene calls are TRBV10-2 and TRBJ2-7; no clear D gene. Trimming shortened V by 3 bases and J by 4 bases, and 7 bases separated the two germline ends. CDR3 length: 12 residues. CDR1 and CDR2 from the germline V gene are WSHSY and SAAADI. The CDR3 coding sequence is TGCGCCAGCAGTGACGGGTGGTACGAGCAGTACTTC. This codes for CASSDGWYEQYF.

In DNA form, the CDR3 reads TGTGCCAGCAGCGAACTCCCGTCCCAGTACTTC. This codes for CASSELPSQYF. This chain links TRBV2 with TRBJ2-5; D not resolved. CDR1 is SNHLY, CDR2 FYNNEI, per germline. Trimming shortened V by 6 bases and J by 9 bases, and 11 bases separated the two germline ends. The CDR3 contains 11 residues.

Written as DNA, the CDR3 is TGTGCCAGTAGTATAGGTACAGAGAAGAACTATGGCTACACCTTC. Its protein is CASSIGTEKNYGYTF. This chain joins TRBV19 and TRBJ1-2; D is undetermined. This CDR3 contains 15 residues. Germline V lookup: CDR1 LNHDA, CDR2 SQIVND (reference sequence). With 1 base removed from V and 2 bases from J, the gap between germline ends came to 11 bases.

V gene TRBV20-1 combines with J gene TRBJ2-7; D perhaps matches TRBD1 (6 bases). V was cut by 6 bases and J by 6 bases, with 12 bases left in between. Germline lookup yields CDR1 DFQATT and CDR2 SNEGSKA (reference sequence). This CDR3 contains 11 residues. Here the CDR3 reads CSANLRGEQYF. In nucleotides, the CDR3 is TGCAGTGCGAATCTCAGGGGCGAGCAGTACTTC.

The chain joins TRBV7-9 to TRBJ2-5; 13 bases fit TRBD2. Germline loops: CDR1 SEHNR, CDR2 FQNEAQ (reference sequence). This CDR3 comprises 15 residues. The trim removed 5 bases at V and 5 bases at J, leaving 5 bases unmatched. The chain's CDR3 is CASSTGTSGAETQYF. CDR3 nucleotide sequence: TGTGCCAGCAGCACAGGGACTAGCGGGGCGGAGACCCAGTACTTC.

This clone was seen only a few times. The V call is TRBV28, the J call TRBJ1-2; TRBD1 is a possible D gene (6 bases). The CDR3 loop spans 12 amino acids. V was trimmed by 8 bases and J by 8 bases, leaving 15 bases between them. Germline CDR1 is MDHEN and CDR2 is SYDVKM. The CDR3 DNA is TGTGCCAGCGAACAGGGATCGTGGGGCTACACCTTC. Translated: CASEQGSWGYTF.

The chain is built from TRBV28 and TRBJ2-7; 9 nucleotides line up with TRBD1. The germline gives CDR1 MDHEN, CDR2 SYDVKM. The CDR3 length is 16 residues. Trimming removed 4 bases from V and 2 bases from J; junction bases left unmatched: 9. The chain's CDR3 is CASSYPLGQGTYEQYF. The CDR3 bases are TGTGCCAGCAGTTATCCTTTAGGACAGGGGACCTACGAGCAGTACTTC. Combining the CDR3 with reference TRBV28 and TRBJ2-7 gives the whole variable domain DVKVTQSSRYLVKRTGEKVFLECVQDMDHENMFWYRQDPGLGLRLIYFSYDVKMKEKGDIPEGYSVSREKKERFSLILESASTNQTSMYLCASSYPLGQGTYEQYFGPGTRLTVT.

The rearrangement joins TRBV2 to TRBJ1-6; 7 bases fit TRBD1. J gave up 11 bases and V 5 bases, and 9 bases lay outside the gene matches. Per the germline V gene, CDR1 is SNHLY and CDR2 is FYNNEI. This CDR3 region has 14 residues. CDR3 region: CASSKIQGRAPLHF. Written as DNA, the CDR3 is TGTGCCAGCAGTAAGATACAGGGGCGAGCACCCCTCCACTTT.

This chain links TRBV5-6 with TRBJ1-4; 7 positions match TRBD1. The CDR3 is made up of 16 amino acids. The trim removed 3 bases at V and 7 bases at J, leaving 12 bases unmatched. In germline, CDR1 is SGHDT, CDR2 YYEEEE. The CDR3: CASSSYTGAGGEKLFF. DNA for the CDR3: TGTGCCAGCAGCTCATACACAGGGGCCGGAGGTGAAAAACTGTTTTTT.